These 10 T cell receptor beta chains were sequenced from one sample in a study of a mutant IDH1 vaccine in newly diagnosed glioma. The sample's time point: baseline, week 1 (first vaccination visit). Treatment meaning: pre-vaccination baseline after standard-of-care therapy. This table comes from immunoSEQ multiplex PCR, and its TCRdb copy is limited to in-frame clones, with some not included. The sample consists of tens of thousands of clones, approximately 83% of them appearing once. The input for sequencing was PBMCs, taken from a glioma patient treated with radiotherapy, temozolomide or both. Every receptor here comes from a woman between 50 and 59 years old with glioma.

This clone was seen just once. This chain connects TRBV6-6 to TRBJ1-1, with 7 bases fitting TRBD1. Germline loops: CDR1 MNHNY, CDR2 SVGAGI (reference sequence). This CDR3 comprises 12 residues. V gave up 9 bases and J gave up 1 base; unmatched junction bases: 2. This chain's CDR3 is CASNRGNTEAFF. The CDR3 DNA sequence: TGTGCCAGTAACAGGGGGAACACTGAAGCTTTCTTT.

This chain uses TRBV7-9 with TRBJ2-3; unclear D gene. The germline V and J ends were trimmed by 5 bases and 0 bases, with 6 bases remaining between them. The CDR3 contains 13 residues. Germline V lookup: CDR1 SEHNR, CDR2 FQNEAQ (reference sequence). CDR3 amino acids: CASSPWSTDTQYF. The CDR3 DNA sequence: TGTGCCAGCAGCCCCTGGAGCACAGATACGCAGTATTTT.

V and J are TRBV5-1 and TRBJ2-5; 10 nucleotides agree with TRBD2. Trimming at V came to 3 bases and at J to 5 bases, leaving 10 bases not matched to a gene. The CDR3 length is 16 residues. Germline assignment: CDR1 SGHRS and CDR2 YFSETQ. In DNA, the CDR3 is TGCGCCAGCAGCTCAAGCGGGGGGGCGGGTTTGGAGACCCAGTACTTC. It specifies CASSSSGGAGLETQYF.

The rearrangement joins TRBV21-1 to TRBJ1-3; TRBD1 is the table's D call, not checked against the DNA. TRBV21-1 is reported as a pseudogene. The CDR3 runs 16 residues. The DNA for the CDR3 is TGTGCCAGCAGCAAACGTGGGCAGGGCGAAGGAAACACCATATATTTT. Protein product: CASSKRGQGEGNTIYF.

The table lists this clone with a count of one. The chain has TRBV6-5 and TRBJ2-3, with D unclear. Trimming cost V 4 bases and J 6 bases, with 8 bases left between them. This CDR3 is built from 12 residues. The germline V gene encodes CDR1 MNHEY and CDR2 SVGAGI. The CDR3 region is CASSSAGDTQYF. The CDR3 DNA sequence: TGTGCCAGCAGTTCTGCCGGGGATACGCAGTATTTT.

The chain links TRBV5-4 to TRBJ2-3, with TRBD2 identical over 7 bases. CDR1 is SGHNT, CDR2 YYREEE, per germline (reference sequence). J was trimmed by 1 base and V by 4 bases; bases with no gene match: 6. This CDR3 has 15 residues. CDR3 amino acids: CASSAGTIRTDTQYF. CDR3 nucleotides: TGTGCCAGCAGCGCCGGGACTATCCGCACAGATACGCAGTATTTT.

This clone appeared a single time. This sequence joins TRBV5-4 and TRBJ1-4; D is ambiguous. This CDR3 spans 13 amino acids. Deletions cut 1 base from V and 7 bases from J, with 8 bases between. CDR1 and CDR2 from the germline V gene are SGHNT and YYREEE (reference sequence). The CDR3 coding sequence is TGTGCCAGCAGCTTGCTGGGGAGTGAAAAACTGTTTTTT. This translates into CASSLLGSEKLFF.

This rearrangement joins TRBV5-1 to TRBJ2-3; perhaps TRBD2 as D (5 bases). V was cut by 2 bases and J by 2 bases, with 9 bases left in between. In germline, CDR1 is SGHRS, CDR2 YFSETQ. The CDR3 runs 14 residues. CDR3 in amino acids: CASSFGSNTDTQYF. The DNA of the CDR3 is TGCGCCAGCAGCTTTGGGAGTAACACAGATACGCAGTATTTT.

The rearrangement links TRBV5-6 to TRBJ1-1; D remains ambiguous. V was cut by 2 bases and J by 2 bases, with 4 bases left in between. CDR1 SGHDT and CDR2 YYEEEE come from the germline V gene. The CDR3 is made up of 12 amino acids. The CDR3 sequence is CASSFVNTEAFF. The CDR3, as DNA: TGTGCCAGCAGCTTCGTTAACACTGAAGCTTTCTTT.

CDR3 in DNA: TGTGCCTGGAGTGTACTTTACAATGTTGGCTCTGGCTACACCTTC. Translating gives CAWSVLYNVGSGYTF. V and J are TRBV30 and TRBJ1-2; D is undetermined. V lost 0 bases and J lost 7, with 18 bases in between. The CDR3 is made up of 15 amino acids. From germline, CDR1 is GTSNPN and CDR2 SVGIG (reference sequence).